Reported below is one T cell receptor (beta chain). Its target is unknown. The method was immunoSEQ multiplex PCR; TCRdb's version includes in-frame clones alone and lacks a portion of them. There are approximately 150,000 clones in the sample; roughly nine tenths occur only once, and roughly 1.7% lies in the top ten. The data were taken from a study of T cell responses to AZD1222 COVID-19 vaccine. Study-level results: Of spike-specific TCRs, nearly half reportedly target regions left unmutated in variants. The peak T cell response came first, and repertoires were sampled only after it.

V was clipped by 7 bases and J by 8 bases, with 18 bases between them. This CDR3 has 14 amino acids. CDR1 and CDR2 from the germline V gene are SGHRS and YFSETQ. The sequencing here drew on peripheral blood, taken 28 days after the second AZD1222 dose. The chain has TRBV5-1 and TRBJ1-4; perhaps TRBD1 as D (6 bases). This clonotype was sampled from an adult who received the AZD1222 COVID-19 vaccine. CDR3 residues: CASGPLNRDEKLFF. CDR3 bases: TGCGCCAGCGGGCCCTTAAACAGGGACGAAAAACTGTTTTTT. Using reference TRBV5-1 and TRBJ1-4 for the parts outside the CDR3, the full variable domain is KAGVTQTPRYLIKTRGQQVTLSCSPISGHRSVSWYQQTPGQGLQFLFEYFSETQRNKGNFPGRFSGRQFSNSRSEMNVSTLELGDSALYLCASGPLNRDEKLFFGSGTQLSVL.